This entry describes one T cell receptor beta chain. The data are from a study of shared clonotypes between healthy human individuals. Sorted subsets were amplified in replicate PCRs using approximately 0.2 ug DNA, roughly 30,000 T cell genomes. Here immunoSEQ multiplex PCR was the method, and the copy in TCRdb shows in-frame clones only, minus some. The sample holds 1,100,000 or so clones, about four fifths seen once. CDR3 length: 14 amino acids. Germline V CDR1 and CDR2: ENHRY, SYGVKD. Trimming took 2 bases from V and 4 from J, leaving 12 bases between them. This clonotype originated in a man between 18 and 35 years old in good health. Some clones in this sample may be carry-over from other donors' samples. The sequenced sample consisted of memory CD4+ T cells from PBMCs. Subset given: CD45RA-negative fraction. The rearrangement uses TRBV10-3 and TRBJ2-7; the D gene is possibly TRBD1 (5 bases). CDR3 nucleotides: TGTGCCATCAGTGAGGGGGCTCCCCTTTACGAGCAGTACTTC. Its translation: CAISEGAPLYEQYF.